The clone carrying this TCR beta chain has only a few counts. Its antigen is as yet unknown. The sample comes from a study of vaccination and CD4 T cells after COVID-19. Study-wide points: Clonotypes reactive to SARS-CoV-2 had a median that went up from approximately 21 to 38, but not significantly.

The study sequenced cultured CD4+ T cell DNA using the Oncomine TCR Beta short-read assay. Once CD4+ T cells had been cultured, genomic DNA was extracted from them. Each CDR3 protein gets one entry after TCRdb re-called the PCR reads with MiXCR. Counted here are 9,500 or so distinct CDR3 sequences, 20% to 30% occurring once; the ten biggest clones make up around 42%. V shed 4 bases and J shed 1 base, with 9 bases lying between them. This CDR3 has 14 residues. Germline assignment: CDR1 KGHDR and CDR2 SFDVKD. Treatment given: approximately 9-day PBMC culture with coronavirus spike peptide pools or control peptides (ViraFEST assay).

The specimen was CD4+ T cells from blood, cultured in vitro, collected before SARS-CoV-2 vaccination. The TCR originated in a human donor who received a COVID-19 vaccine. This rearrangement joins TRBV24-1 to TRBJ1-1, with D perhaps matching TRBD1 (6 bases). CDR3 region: CATSETGSNTEAFF. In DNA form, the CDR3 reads TGTGCCACCAGTGAGACAGGATCGAACACTGAAGCTTTCTTT.